This passage covers 18 T cell receptor beta chains from one sample sequenced in a study of cytomegalovirus exposure and HLA in healthy donors. PCR used 60 Vbeta primers and 13 Jbeta primers. Sequencing was performed with immunoSEQ multiplex PCR; in TCRdb, only in-frame clones are kept and a portion is missing. The table lists around 150,000 clones, nearly 70% of them singletons. Sequenced input: PBMCs. The receptors were gathered from a man aged 25-40 years in good health and CMV-seropositive.

Only a few counts were recorded for this clone. The CDR3 region is CASKGTGGETQYF. CDR3 in DNA: TGTGCCAGTAAGGGGACAGGGGGAGAGACCCAGTACTTC. The V gene is TRBV6-1, the J gene TRBJ2-5; TRBD1 matches 11 bases. Germline trimming cut 9 bases from V and 4 bases from J; bases unmatched to any gene: 4. The germline CDR1 and CDR2 sequences are MNHNS and SASEGT. This CDR3 is 13 amino acids long.

The table lists this clone with a few counts. The chain has TRBV4-2 and TRBJ2-3; D ambiguous. CDR3 length: 16 amino acids. The V gene's germline CDR1 is LGHNA and CDR2 YNFKEQ. V lost 0 bases and J lost 0, with 10 bases in between. The CDR3 loop reads CASSQELQRSTDTQYF. CDR3 bases: TGTGCCAGCAGCCAAGAATTGCAGCGTAGCACAGATACGCAGTATTTT.

The J gene is TRBJ1-1, the V gene TRBV6-1; D is uncertain. CDR3 length: 12 amino acids. Trimming stripped 7 bases from V and 5 bases from J, with 11 bases between. Per the germline V gene, CDR1 is MNHNS and CDR2 is SASEGT. In nucleotides, the CDR3 is TGTGCCAGCACGGAGGGTCGAACTGAAGCTTTCTTT. It is translated as CASTEGRTEAFF.

The chain has TRBV12-5 and TRBJ1-1; no clear D gene. Trimming cost V 3 bases and J 3 bases, with 14 bases left between them. The CDR3 runs to 15 residues. Germline V lookup: CDR1 LGHNT, CDR2 FRNRAP. CDR3 DNA: TGTGCTAGTGGTTTTGAGACTCAGATGGACACTGAAGCTTTCTTT. This codes for CASGFETQMDTEAFF.

This sequence joins TRBV6-5 and TRBJ2-7; possible D gene TRBD2, 6 bases. Trimming pared 4 bases from V and 2 bases from J, leaving 18 bases between. From germline, CDR1 is MNHEY and CDR2 SVGAGI. The CDR3 runs to 16 residues. CDR3: CASSFLPRGLPYEQYF. For the CDR3, the DNA is TGTGCCAGCAGTTTTCTACCGCGGGGATTACCCTACGAGCAGTACTTC.

This clone was counted a few times. The J gene is TRBJ2-1, the V gene TRBV6-6; TRBD1 might be the D (5 bases). The germline V gene has CDR1 MNHNY and CDR2 SVGAGI (reference sequence). V was clipped by 6 bases and J by 4 bases, with 10 bases between them. The CDR3 is 13 residues long. This chain's CDR3 is CASSHDSYNEQFF. Written as DNA, the CDR3 is TGTGCCAGCAGCCACGACAGTTACAATGAGCAGTTCTTC.

The table lists this clone with a count of one. This CDR3 is CASSPLAAGVIDEQFF. DNA for the CDR3: TGCGCCAGCAGCCCCCTGGCTGCGGGAGTAATCGATGAGCAGTTCTTC. The V and J genes are TRBV4-1 and TRBJ2-1, with TRBD2 identical over 7 bases. In germline, CDR1 is MGHRA, CDR2 YSYEKL. V gave up 4 bases and J gave up 8 bases; unmatched junction bases: 14. The CDR3 runs 16 residues.

This clone has only a few counts. The V call is TRBV25-1, the J call TRBJ2-3; D remains unclear. The CDR3 length is 15 residues. The V and J ends lost 3 bases and 0 bases respectively, with 10 bases between them. Germline CDR1 and CDR2: MGHDK and SYGVNS. The CDR3 protein is CASSDARTSTDTQYF. The CDR3 DNA reads TGTGCCAGCAGTGATGCGAGAACTAGCACAGATACGCAGTATTTT.

This clone was seen just once. The rearrangement joins TRBV29-1 to TRBJ1-2; D might be TRBD1 (6 bases). Germline loops: CDR1 SQVTM, CDR2 ANQGSEA. The CDR3 contains 14 residues. Trimming cost V 0 bases and J 8 bases, with 16 bases left between them. The CDR3 DNA sequence: TGCAGCGTTGAAGATTGGGACACCCTAGGGGGCTACACCTTC. Translating it yields CSVEDWDTLGGYTF.

The CDR3 region has the DNA TGCAGCGTTGTTACAGGTCAGATACATGGCTACACCTTC. Protein: CSVVTGQIHGYTF. V usage is TRBV29-1 and J usage is TRBJ1-2, with a possible D match to TRBD1 (5 bases). The CDR3 has 13 amino acids. V was trimmed by 4 bases and J by 6 bases, leaving 15 bases between them. Germline V CDR1 and CDR2: SQVTM, ANQGSEA.

This clone was detected a few times. V is TRBV5-1 and J is TRBJ2-1; TRBD2 matches 8 bases. There are 15 residues in the CDR3. CDR1 and CDR2 (germline): SGHRS, YFSETQ. V was pared by 3 bases and J by 6 bases, with 8 bases of the junction left unmatched. CDR3 amino acids: CASSSQSGSRNEQFF. The CDR3 DNA sequence: TGCGCCAGCAGCTCTCAGAGCGGGAGTCGCAATGAGCAGTTCTTC.

The CDR3 loop reads CASSVAGDIQTNEKLFF. CDR3 DNA sequence: TGTGCCAGCAGCGTAGCCGGGGACATTCAAACTAATGAAAAACTGTTTTTT. The chain is built from TRBV9 and TRBJ1-4, with D perhaps matching TRBD1 (6 bases). V lost 0 bases and J 1 base, leaving 13 bases between the germline ends. This CDR3 has 17 amino acids. The germline gives CDR1 SGDLS, CDR2 YYNGEE.

The chain has TRBV11-2 and TRBJ2-7, with D perhaps matching TRBD2 (5 bases). The CDR3 length is 13 residues. Trimming stripped 3 bases from V and 2 bases from J, with 8 bases between. Germline CDR1 SGHAT, CDR2 FQNNGV. The CDR3 is CASSFRGTYEQYF. In DNA form, the CDR3 reads TGTGCCAGCAGCTTCCGGGGTACCTACGAGCAGTACTTC.

The chain links TRBV6-1 to TRBJ1-5, with D perhaps matching TRBD1 (6 bases). CDR1 is MNHNS, CDR2 SASEGT, per germline. CDR3 size: 15 residues. With 4 bases removed from V and 7 bases from J, the gap between germline ends came to 17 bases. The CDR3 loop is CASSGIAGARQPQHF. In DNA form, the CDR3 reads TGTGCCAGCAGTGGGATTGCAGGGGCTCGGCAGCCCCAGCATTTT.

CDR3 region: CASSFPYVTGVEQYF. As DNA, the CDR3 is TGTGCCAGCAGCTTCCCCTACGTGACAGGGGTCGAGCAGTACTTC. The rearrangement uses TRBV7-6 and TRBJ2-7; 8 bases map to TRBD1. Trimming took 3 bases from V and 6 from J; bases not matched to a gene: 10. This CDR3 is built from 15 residues. Germline CDR1 SGHVS, CDR2 FNYEAQ. Full variable domain (remainder filled in from reference TRBV7-6 and TRBJ2-7): GAGVSQSPRYKVTKRGQDVALRCDPISGHVSLYWYRQALGQGPEFLTYFNYEAQQDKSGLPNDRFSAERPEGSISTLTIQRTEQRDSAMYRCASSFPYVTGVEQYFGPGTRLTVT.

This chain uses TRBV7-3 with TRBJ2-5, with D possibly TRBD2 on 6 matching bases. The CDR3 has 18 residues. CDR1 and CDR2 (germline): SGHTA, FQGTGA. Trimming took off 1 base at V and 0 bases at J, with 18 bases between the two ends. The DNA for the CDR3 is TGTGCCAGCAGCTTAAACCCCGCTAGCGCTTTGTACCAAGAGACCCAGTACTTC. Its protein is CASSLNPASALYQETQYF.

This chain uses TRBV6-5 with TRBJ1-1, with D maybe TRBD1 (6 bases). Germline CDR1 MNHEY, CDR2 SVGAGI. V was trimmed by 6 bases and J by 0 bases, leaving 11 bases between them. The CDR3 covers 14 residues. The CDR3 sequence: CASSFGQLNTEAFF. The DNA for the CDR3 is TGTGCCAGCAGCTTTGGACAGCTGAACACTGAAGCTTTCTTT.

The rearrangement links TRBV2 to TRBJ1-1; no clear D gene. CDR3 length equals 12 residues. Trimming stripped 6 bases from V and 4 bases from J, with 9 bases between. From germline, CDR1 is SNHLY and CDR2 FYNNEI. CDR3 nucleotides: TGTGCCAGCAGGGCCGAGGCCACTGAAGCTTTCTTT. Its translation is CASRAEATEAFF.